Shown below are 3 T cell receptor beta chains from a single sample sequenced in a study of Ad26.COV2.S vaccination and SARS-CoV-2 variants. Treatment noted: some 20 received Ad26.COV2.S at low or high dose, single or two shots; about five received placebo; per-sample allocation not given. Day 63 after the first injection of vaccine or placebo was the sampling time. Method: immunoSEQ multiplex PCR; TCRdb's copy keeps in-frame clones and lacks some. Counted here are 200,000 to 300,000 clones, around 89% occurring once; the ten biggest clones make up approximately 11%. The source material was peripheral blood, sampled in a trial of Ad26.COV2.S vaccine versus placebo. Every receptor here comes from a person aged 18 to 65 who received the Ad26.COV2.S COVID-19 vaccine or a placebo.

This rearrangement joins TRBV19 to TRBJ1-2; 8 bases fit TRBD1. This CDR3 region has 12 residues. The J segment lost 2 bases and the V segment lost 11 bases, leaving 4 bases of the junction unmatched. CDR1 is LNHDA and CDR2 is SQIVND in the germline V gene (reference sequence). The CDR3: CAGWDRNYGYTF. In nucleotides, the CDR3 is TGTGCCGGGTGGGACAGGAACTATGGCTACACCTTC.

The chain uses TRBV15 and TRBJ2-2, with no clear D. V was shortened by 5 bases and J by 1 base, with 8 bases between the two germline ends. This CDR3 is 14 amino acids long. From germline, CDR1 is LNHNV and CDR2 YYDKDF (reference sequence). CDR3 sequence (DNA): TGTGCCACCAGCCCCCACAAGAACACCGGGGAGCTGTTTTTT. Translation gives CATSPHKNTGELFF.

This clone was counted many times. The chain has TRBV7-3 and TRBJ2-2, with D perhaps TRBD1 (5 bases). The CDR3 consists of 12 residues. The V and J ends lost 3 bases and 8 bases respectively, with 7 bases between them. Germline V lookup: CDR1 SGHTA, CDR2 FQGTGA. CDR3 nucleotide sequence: TGTGCCAGCAGCTTGTCAGGGGGGGAGCTGTTTTTT. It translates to CASSLSGGELFF.